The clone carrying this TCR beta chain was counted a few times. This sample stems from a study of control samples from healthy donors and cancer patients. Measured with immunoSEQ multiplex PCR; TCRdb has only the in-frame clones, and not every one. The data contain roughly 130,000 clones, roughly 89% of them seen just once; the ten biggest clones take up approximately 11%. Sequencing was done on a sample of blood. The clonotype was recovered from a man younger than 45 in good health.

CDR3: CASSPPGNQGTDTQYF. The CDR3 DNA reads TGTGCCAGCTCACCACCGGGAAATCAGGGCACAGATACGCAGTATTTT. The chain uses TRBV18 and TRBJ2-3; D is uncertain. V was shortened by 0 bases and J by 1 base, with 11 bases between the two germline ends. The CDR3 has 16 amino acids. Per germline, CDR1 KGHSH and CDR2 LQKENI.